One sample yielded the 5 T cell receptor beta chains listed below, sequenced in a study of blood T cells in healthy people across ages. The second PCR ran roughly 6 to 11 cycles with a sample-barcoded 5' primer and J-beta primers. MiXCR, applied by TCRdb to the 5' RACE reads, yields one record per CDR3 protein. The table lists about 720,000 distinct CDR3 sequences, roughly 20% of them singletons, with about 22% in the top ten. Sequenced sample: blood. All receptors derive from a man aged 70-80 years in good health.

The gene calls are TRBV19 and TRBJ1-4; D is ambiguous. V shed 5 bases and J shed 1 base, with 5 bases lying between them. The CDR3 length is 13 residues. The germline CDR1 and CDR2 sequences are LNHDA and SQIVND (reference sequence). CDR3 in DNA: TGTGCCAGTAGTGGGCAAACTAATGAAAAACTGTTTTTT. Protein product: CASSGQTNEKLFF.

The J gene is TRBJ1-1, the V gene TRBV19; D is unresolved. Per germline, CDR1 LNHDA and CDR2 SQIVND (reference sequence). V was cut by 7 bases and J by 2 bases, with 14 bases left in between. The CDR3 extends over 14 amino acids. The CDR3 loop is CASKERERNTEAFF. The CDR3, as DNA: TGTGCCAGTAAAGAACGGGAACGTAACACTGAAGCTTTCTTT.

The V and J genes are TRBV11-3 and TRBJ2-1, with 10 bases fitting TRBD2. The V gene's germline CDR1 is SGHNT and CDR2 YENEEA. The V gene end was trimmed by 5 bases and the J gene end by 9 bases; junction bases not matched to a gene: 7. This CDR3 has 14 residues. CDR3 coding DNA: TGTGCCAGCAGCGGGACTAGCGTTGTCGGTGAGCAGTTCTTC. It encodes CASSGTSVVGEQFF.

This clonotype was counted a few times. This sequence joins TRBV4-2 and TRBJ2-3; D might be TRBD1 (5 bases). Germline CDR1 LGHNA, CDR2 YNFKEQ. Deletions cut 0 bases from V and 0 bases from J, with 10 bases between. The CDR3 runs to 16 residues. The CDR3 region is CASSQEAGISTDTQYF. Written as DNA, the CDR3 is TGTGCCAGCAGCCAAGAAGCAGGGATTAGCACAGATACGCAGTATTTT.

Only a few counts were recorded for this clonotype. The chain combines TRBV12-3 or TRBV12-4 with TRBJ1-4; 9 bases map to TRBD1. J gave up 5 bases and V 4 bases, and 5 bases lay outside the gene matches. CDR3 size: 15 residues. The CDR3 protein is CASSSGQGRNEKLFF. CDR3 coding DNA: TGTGCCAGCAGTTCTGGACAGGGGAGGAATGAAAAACTGTTTTTT.